This TCR beta chain stems from a study of shared clonotypes between healthy human individuals (dated by TCRdb to 2020 to 2022). About the study as a whole: The cohort included a few men and a couple of women between 18 and 49 years of age. Libraries were prepared and TCR repertoires were sequenced by different laboratories using diverse techniques, in order to increase sequencing depth and limit assay-specific biases. Per donor, three plates each were used for CD4 naive and CD4 memory, two for CD8 naive, and one for CD8 memory. Per donor, leukapheresis produced somewhere between about 0.94 and 9 billion PBMCs. To estimate repertoire size and how much clonotype sharing occurs between individuals, the study deeply sequenced the blood TCR repertoires of five healthy adults. Paper-wide results and their limitations: Pairwise subsampling led to the expectation that sequencing depth would affect the degree of clonotype sharing among donors. Sharing across four donors was observed for 5% to 6.5% of naive CD4, less than 4% of naive CD8, 2% to 2.5% of memory CD4, and about 0.4% of memory CD8 clonotypes. Larger estimated clonotype richness was generally found for naive subsets than for memory subsets. Sampling was restricted to blood, and TCR repertoires in tissues likely differ from the TCR repertoires found in blood. Because the study included a small number of donors, the genetic and exposure-history diversity represented was limited. Higher generation probabilities were observed for clonotypes shared by all four sorted-subset donors than for non-shared clonotypes. Incomplete sequencing was indicated by rarefaction of sorted-subset datasets, despite the large sequencing depth.

Donors were healthy HIV-negative adults with no recently reported acute infections or vaccinations. Every donor was a Caucasian adult living in Nashville, Tennessee, USA. Magnetic negative selection was used to enrich CD4+ T cells, after which naive cells were positively selected on CD45RA and the negative fraction became the memory subset. After blood collection by leukapheresis, PBMCs were isolated using Ficoll-Histopaque density gradient centrifugation and then cryopreserved in the vapor phase of liquid nitrogen. Analytical flow cytometry was used to check the purity and quantity of every magnetically sorted T cell population. Each sorted fraction had its genomic DNA isolated and then quantified by UV absorbance on a Nanodrop 2000c. CDR1 is given as MGHRA and CDR2 as YSYEKL, both from the germline V gene. The CDR3 numbers 16 residues from cysteine through phenylalanine. Only the CDR3 portion is preserved as DNA: 48 bases, with reading frame beginning at the first base. At the junction V is shortened by 3 bases and J by 2 bases; bases outside the gene matches: 7.

With respect to this clone: Its antigen target is currently unknown. Base quality data are lacking; no much larger clone is found one base away.

Using the deep immunoSEQ assay, multiplex PCR amplified TCR CDR3 regions from genomic DNA. Genomic DNA extracted from each cell subset was distributed evenly over all wells of several immunoSEQ 96-well plates, and each plate served as one replicate. Each replicate PCR for sorted subsets received around 210 ng genomic DNA, equal to 30,000 or so T cell genomes. Purified libraries were quantified with a Qubit 3.0 fluorometer, sized on a Bioanalyzer 2100, and re-quantified with the KAPA Library Quantification kit. Each immunoSEQ 96-well plate was sequenced on its own single-read 150-cycle Illumina NextSeq 550 flow cell. The authors' pipeline ran thus. Because only junctional sequences without quality scores were contained in the immunoSEQ output, filtering matching that applied to full-length reads could not be performed. Sequences were annotated with PyIR, a Python wrapper for IgBLAST v1.9, and V/J genes and CDR3 were assigned using IMGT germline references. Reads with weak V/J assignments (E-value above 1e-6), missing CDR3, stop codons, out-of-frame junctions, or ambiguous translated residues were removed. V3J clonotypes were defined as sequences sharing the same inferred V gene, J gene, and CDR3 amino acid sequence. The percentage overlap between two repertoires was calculated by dividing the number of shared unique clonotypes by the size of the smaller repertoire. Repertoire richness was assessed with RTK rarefaction, the Chao1 estimator, and Recon v2.1 estimates of unobserved clonotypes. OLGA was used to compute generation probabilities for all TCRbeta clonotypes that the gDNA method yielded from a handful of donors. The source is immuneACCESS, and TCRdb retained only in-frame sequences with V and J called. Part of the clones is not carried over; for the studies checked, unresolved V genes explain less than half of this, and the remainder is unexplained. V and J calls plus clone size are reproduced from that table; the DNA served to infer D and trimming. This sample is represented by some 550,000 clones; around 97% of them were singletons. The ten largest clones represent 0.045% to 0.07% of the sample.

The receptor's source is a woman aged 25 to 45 in good health. The chain is encoded by TRBV4-1 joined to TRBJ2-7; TRBD2 aligns with 10 central bases. The source material was naive CD4+ T cells sorted from blood. The cell subset or site label corresponds to: CD45RA+ positively selected. This receptor has the CDR3 CASSQALAGLTYEQYF. The sequenced DNA: TGCGCCAGCAGCCAGGCACTAGCGGGACTCACCTACGAGCAGTACTTC.